The clone carrying this T cell receptor (beta chain) was seen ten or more times. The read finishes 3 residues shy of the CDR3 end, and the germline J gene is used to complete it. Method: immunoSEQ multiplex PCR; TCRdb's copy keeps in-frame clones and lacks some. This sample carries approximately 58,000 clones and no singletons, and 5.4% goes to the top ten. V was clipped by 3 bases and J by 2 bases, with 12 bases between them. In germline, CDR1 is DFQATT, CDR2 SNEGSKA (reference sequence). CDR3 length: 14 residues. This entry belongs to a study of T cell clonality in common variable immunodeficiency. The gene calls are TRBV20-1 and TRBJ2-3, with a weak D call TRBD2 (5 bases). The receptor comes from a person aged 18 to 70 in good health. Sequencing was performed on peripheral blood mononuclear cells. Here the CDR3 reads CSASVLADTDTQYF. The part of the CDR3 DNA that was read is TGCAGTGCTAGTGTTCTAGCAGACACAGATACG.